One T cell receptor beta chain is described in this entry. Patients from Seattle were sampled longitudinally, starting during active infection. The sample belongs to a study of blood T cell repertoires in COVID-19. About the study: PBMCs, B-cell-depleted T cells, or T cells were the source of the cDNA or gDNA that made up the material.

The repertoire was sequenced with immunoSEQ multiplex PCR; TCRdb's copy has only in-frame clones and lacks some. Of some 240,000 clones listed, more than 75% are singletons. Sequencing was performed on peripheral blood. The clonotype originates from a woman aged 70-85 years with COVID-19, enrolled during active disease.

This CDR3 is CASSIDRDNYGYTF. CDR3 DNA: TGTGCCAGTAGTATTGACAGAGATAACTATGGCTACACCTTC. V is TRBV19 and J is TRBJ1-2; the D gene is possibly TRBD1 (5 bases). Trimming pared 3 bases from V and 1 base from J, leaving 9 bases between. CDR1 and CDR2 (germline): LNHDA, SQIVND (reference sequence). The CDR3 is 14 residues long.